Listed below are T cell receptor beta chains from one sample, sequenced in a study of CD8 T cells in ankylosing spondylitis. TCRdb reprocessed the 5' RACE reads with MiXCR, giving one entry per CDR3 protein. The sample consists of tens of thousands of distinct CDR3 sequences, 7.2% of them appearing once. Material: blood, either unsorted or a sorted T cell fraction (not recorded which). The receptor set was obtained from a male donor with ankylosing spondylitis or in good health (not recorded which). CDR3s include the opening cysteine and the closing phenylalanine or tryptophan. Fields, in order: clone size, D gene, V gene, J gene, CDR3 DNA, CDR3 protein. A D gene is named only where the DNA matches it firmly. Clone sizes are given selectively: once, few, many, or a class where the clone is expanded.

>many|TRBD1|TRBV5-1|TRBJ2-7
TGCGCCAGCAGCCCGCCGGCTCTACAGGGGAGCGAGCAGTACTTC
CASSPPALQGSEQYF
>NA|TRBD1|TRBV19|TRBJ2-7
TGTGCCAGTAGTGGGGGACAGAGCGCCTACGAGCAGTACTTC
CASSGGQSAYEQYF
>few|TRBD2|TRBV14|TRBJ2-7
TGTGCCAGCAGCCCGTATAGTAGCGGGAGCTCCTACGAGCAGTACTTC
CASSPYSSGSSYEQYF
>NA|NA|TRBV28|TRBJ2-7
TGTGCCAGCAGGCACTACGAGCAGTACTTC
CASRHYEQYF
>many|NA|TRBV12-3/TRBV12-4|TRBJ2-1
TGTGCCAGCAGTCTCCCGACTAGGGGAGGGGGGCGAGAGCAGTTCTTC
CASSLPTRGGGREQFF
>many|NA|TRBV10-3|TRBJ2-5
TGTGCCATCAGTGAGTCTAGCGTGACCCAAGAGACCCAGTACTTC
CAISESSVTQETQYF
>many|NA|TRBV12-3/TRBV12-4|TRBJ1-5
TGTGCCAGCAGTGACAGCGGGAGCGCTCAGCCCCAGCATTTT
CASSDSGSAQPQHF
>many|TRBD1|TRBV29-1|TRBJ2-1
TGCAGCGTTGCGCAGGGGGCAGTCAATGAGCAGTTCTTC
CSVAQGAVNEQFF
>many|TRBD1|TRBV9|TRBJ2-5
TGTGCCAGCAGCGTAGGCTTCGGGACAGCCGAAGAGACCCAGTACTTC
CASSVGFGTAEETQYF
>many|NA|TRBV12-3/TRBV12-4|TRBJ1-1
TGTGCCAGCAGTTCAGGGATAGCTGAAGCTTTCTTT
CASSSGIAEAFF
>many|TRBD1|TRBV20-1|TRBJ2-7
TGCAGTGCTAGGCCGGGACAGGGATTCTACGAGCAGTACTTC
CSARPGQGFYEQYF
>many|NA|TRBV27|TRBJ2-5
TGTGCCAGCAGTTTAAGGCGGGGAGAGACCCAGTACTTC
CASSLRRGETQYF
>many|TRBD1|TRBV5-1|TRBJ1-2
TGCGCCAGCAGCCCCCGGGACAGGGAGGAAGGCTACACCTTC
CASSPRDREEGYTF
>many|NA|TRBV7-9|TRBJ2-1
TGTGCCAGCAGCTTATCTGGACTACCATACAATGAGCAGTTCTTC
CASSLSGLPYNEQFF
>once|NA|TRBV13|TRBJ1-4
TGTGCCTTCTGTTTAGGCGGGTCTCTCGGTAATAATGAAAAACTGTTTTTT
CAFCLGGSLGNNEKLFF